This entry describes one TCR beta chain. This entry comes from a study of CD8 T cells in Susac syndrome. RNA in amounts of roughly 0.45 to 1 ug was reverse transcribed with random hexamers. With immunoSEQ multiplex PCR, TCR beta CDR3 was amplified across 54 Vbeta and 13 Jbeta. TCRdb processed the immunoSEQ multiplex PCR reads anew with MiXCR; each CDR3 protein has one entry. The table includes around 280,000 distinct CDR3 sequences, around 83% detected once. The CDR3 extends over 15 amino acids. Between the trimmed V and J ends, which lost 7 bases and 4 bases, there was a span of 16 bases. Germline V lookup: CDR1 MDHEN, CDR2 SYDVKM.

This sequence was found in a human donor with multiple sclerosis. The rearrangement links TRBV28 to TRBJ2-2; the D gene is possibly TRBD2 (6 bases). The specimen was CD8+ T cells from PBMCs. Here the CDR3 reads CASTRRGRSTGELFF. The CDR3 DNA reads TGTGCCAGCACGCGTCGGGGGAGGAGCACCGGGGAGCTGTTTTTT.